A single sample is the source of the 5 T cell receptor beta chains below, sequenced in a study of T-cell reconstitution after alpha-beta-depleted transplantation in children (dated by TCRdb to 2015 to 2016). The treatment or condition tag for this specimen amounts to: allogeneic hematopoietic cell transplantation with graft depleted of TCRalphabeta T cells and CD19 B cells. Receptors were amplified or captured by PCR. Sequencing used an Illumina HiSeq 2500. To normalize quantification of the TCRbeta repertoire, the TCR libraries were built with molecular barcoding that relied on unique molecular identifiers. Using fastp trimming at Q25 and MiXCR clonotype assembly, TCRdb reanalyzed the public sequencing data and kept in-frame beta chains. Rows are combined by CDR3 protein, so each entry shows the most common genes and DNA. In all, the sample holds roughly 200,000 distinct CDR3 sequences, and 7.5% to 9.5% of those were seen once. The ten largest clones add up to about 40% of the sample.

Sequencing was performed on PBMCs, mostly from graft donor cells, taken 360 days after TCRalphabeta/CD19-depleted stem cell transplant. The receptors were gathered from a male patient aged 2-15 years who had a stem cell transplant for acute myeloid leukemia, so the T cells may come from the graft donor.

The chain joins TRBV7-2 to TRBJ2-1; the match to TRBD2 covers 13 bases. The CDR3 runs 14 residues. After removal of 4 bases from V and 9 bases from J, the junction contained 3 bases not matched to a gene. CDR1 and CDR2 (germline): SGHTA, FQGNSA. In nucleotides, the CDR3 is TGTGCCAGCAGCTGGACTAGCGGGAGCATTGAGCAGTTCTTC. Protein: CASSWTSGSIEQFF. Supplemented by reference TRBV7-2 and TRBJ2-1, the full variable domain reads GAGVSQSPSNKVTEKGKDVELRCDPISGHTALYWYRQSLGQGLEFLIYFQGNSAPDKSGLPSDRFSAERTGGSVSTLTIQRTQQEDSAVYLCASSWTSGSIEQFFGPGTRLTVL.

This clonotype was counted between two and nine times. The chain employs TRBV28 and TRBJ2-1; D ambiguous. Between the trimmed V and J ends, which lost 6 bases and 0 bases, there was a span of 15 bases. Germline V gives CDR1 MDHEN, CDR2 SYDVKM. The CDR3 loop spans 16 amino acids. The CDR3 sequence: CASSLIGLSSYNEQFF. DNA for the CDR3: TGTGCCAGCAGCCTAATCGGGTTAAGCTCCTACAATGAGCAGTTCTTC.

For the CDR3, the DNA is TGTGCCAGCAGCCACAGAATAACTTACAATGAGCAGTTCTTC. Its protein product is CASSHRITYNEQFF. The chain employs TRBV14 and TRBJ2-1; no definite D call. Germline CDR1 is SGHDN and CDR2 is FVKESK. The CDR3 runs to 14 residues. V gave up 3 bases and J gave up 4 bases, with 10 bases separating them. Full variable domain (missing parts from reference TRBV14 and TRBJ2-1): EAGVTQFPSHSVIEKGQTVTLRCDPISGHDNLYWYRRVMGKEIKFLLHFVKESKQDESGMPNNRFLAERTGGTYSTLKVQPAELEDSGVYFCASSHRITYNEQFFGPGTRLTVL.

This clonotype was detected many times. V is TRBV9 and J is TRBJ2-5; unclear D gene. V was shortened by 0 bases and J by 2 bases, with 8 bases between the two germline ends. The CDR3 consists of 14 residues. CDR1 and CDR2 from the germline V gene are SGDLS and YYNGEE. CDR3 loop: CASSVDPVQETQYF. CDR3 in DNA: TGTGCCAGCAGCGTAGACCCCGTTCAAGAGACCCAGTACTTC.

The chain carries TRBV20-1 and TRBJ2-3; possible D gene TRBD2, 6 bases. V dropped 3 bases and J dropped 5 bases, with 12 bases sitting between them. Germline V gene data show CDR1 as DFQATT and CDR2 as SNEGSKA (reference sequence). CDR3 size: 13 residues. The CDR3 loop reads CSASVEGLDTQYF. The CDR3 DNA reads as TGCAGTGCTAGCGTGGAGGGCCTAGATACGCAGTATTTT.